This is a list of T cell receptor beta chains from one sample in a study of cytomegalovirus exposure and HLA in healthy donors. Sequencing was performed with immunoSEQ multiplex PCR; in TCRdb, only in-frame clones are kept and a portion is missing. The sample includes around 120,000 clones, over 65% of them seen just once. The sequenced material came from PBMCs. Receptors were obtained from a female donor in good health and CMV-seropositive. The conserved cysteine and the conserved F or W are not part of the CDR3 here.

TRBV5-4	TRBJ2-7	ASSFILAGVHEQY
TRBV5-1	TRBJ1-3	ASSLAGQGHKAGNTIY
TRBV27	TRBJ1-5	ASSDRRTGQGGNQPQH
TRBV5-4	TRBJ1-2	ASSTGTGAYPPNYGYT
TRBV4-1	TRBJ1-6	ASSQDSGGNSPLH
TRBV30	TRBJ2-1	AWARLAGLANEQF
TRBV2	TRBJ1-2	ASKKDTVYGYT
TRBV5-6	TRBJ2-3	ASSLTGFGTDTQY
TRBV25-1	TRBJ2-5	ASSEQRGRGGRGTQY
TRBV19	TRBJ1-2	ASKGRGRNYGYT
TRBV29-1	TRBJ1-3	SVLTGSTGNTIY
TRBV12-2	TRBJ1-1	ASRPREPGRDTEAF
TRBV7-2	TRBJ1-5	ASSLASSNQPQH
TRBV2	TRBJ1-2	ASRGALNYGYT
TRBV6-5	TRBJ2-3	ASSYGTLMADTQY
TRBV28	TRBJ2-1	ARGRRHNEQF
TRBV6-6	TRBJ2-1	ASSLTGMDSYNEQF
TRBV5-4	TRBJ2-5	ASSPGGARGVSETQY
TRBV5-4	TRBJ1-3	ASSRQGPGNTIY
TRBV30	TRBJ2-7	AWSRGALYEQY
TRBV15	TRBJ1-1	ATRTAGGNTEAF
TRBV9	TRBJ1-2	ASSVDPVSNYGYT
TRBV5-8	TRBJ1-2	ASATIDRETNYGYT
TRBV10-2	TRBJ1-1	ASSEMRNTEAF
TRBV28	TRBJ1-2	ASREQGENYGYT
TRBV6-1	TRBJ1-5	ASRSTGTGYQPQH
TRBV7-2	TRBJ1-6	ASSFPVNSPLH
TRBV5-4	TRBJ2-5	ASSLGAGGVQETQY
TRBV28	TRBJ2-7	ASQPGGSYEQY
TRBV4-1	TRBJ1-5	ASSQDHLTTEILGNQPQH
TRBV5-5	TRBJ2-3	ASSLAWRGAGDTQY
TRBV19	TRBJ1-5	ASTFSTSAGSQH
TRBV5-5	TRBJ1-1	ASSDATANTEAF
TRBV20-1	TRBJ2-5	SAHGGGTQY
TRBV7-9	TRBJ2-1	ASSLDDFVLSYNEQF
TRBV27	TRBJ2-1	ASSLSDGRSGNEQF
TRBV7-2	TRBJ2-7	ASSPSSAYEQY
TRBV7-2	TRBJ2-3	ASSLNSGGYTDTQY
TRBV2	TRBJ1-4	ASSLRGGKLF
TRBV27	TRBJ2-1	ASDRQGRSNEQF
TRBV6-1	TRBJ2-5	ASSGRALAGARETQY
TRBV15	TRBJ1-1	ATSRSHWNTEAF
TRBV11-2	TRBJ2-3	ASRTGGPTDTQY
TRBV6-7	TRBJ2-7	ASSTGLNCSCEQY
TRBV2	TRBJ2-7	ASSALAVFGEQY
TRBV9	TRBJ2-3	ASSARQGNTDTQY
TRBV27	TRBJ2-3	ASSFLSSGTSTDTQY
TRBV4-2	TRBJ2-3	ASSQEPGLAGGSAY
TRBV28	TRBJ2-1	ATEGSLYNEQF
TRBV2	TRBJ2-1	ASTLTSGSGDEQF
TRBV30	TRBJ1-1	AWSKMTDNTEAF
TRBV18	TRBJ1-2	ASSPGTGANYGYT
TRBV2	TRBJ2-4	ASSEQGARAKNIQY